The 17 T cell receptor beta chains below all came from one sample that was sequenced in a study of blood T cell repertoires in COVID-19. Using immunoSEQ multiplex PCR, the repertoire was profiled, and TCRdb retains in-frame clones only, with some absent. The repertoire holds hundreds of thousands of clones, with 70% to 90% as singletons. The sample consisted of PBMCs or T cells enriched from blood (not recorded which). The receptors stem from a woman aged 25 to 45 who had been exposed to COVID-19.

The V call is TRBV7-6, the J call TRBJ1-3; D is perhaps TRBD1 (5 bases). The CDR3 consists of 15 residues. Germline CDR1 is SGHVS and CDR2 is FNYEAQ. Trimming removed 6 bases from V and 0 bases from J, with 12 bases in between. The CDR3 here is CASRPGRDSGNTIYF. In nucleotides, the CDR3 is TGTGCCAGCAGGCCCGGCAGGGACTCTGGAAACACCATATATTTT.

This rearrangement joins TRBV7-2 to TRBJ1-2; D ambiguous. Germline V gene sequence: CDR1 SGHTA, CDR2 FQGNSA. V was cut by 1 base and J by 4 bases, with 7 bases left in between. CDR3 length: 13 amino acids. CDR3 sequence reads: CASSLGSSYGYTF. Here the CDR3 DNA reads TGTGCCAGCAGCTTAGGCAGTTCCTATGGCTACACCTTC.

The rearrangement joins TRBV11-3 to TRBJ2-2; 10 bases are shared with TRBD1. CDR3 length equals 14 residues. Germline V gives CDR1 SGHNT, CDR2 YENEEA. J lost 4 bases, V lost 10 bases, and 6 bases had no gene match. This CDR3 is CATDRGRSTGELFF. DNA of the CDR3: TGTGCCACAGACAGGGGGCGAAGCACCGGGGAGCTGTTTTTT.

The J gene is TRBJ1-2, the V gene TRBV30; no firm D call. Trimming removed 2 bases at V and 4 bases at J, with 14 bases between. The V gene's germline CDR1 is GTSNPN and CDR2 SVGIG (reference sequence). This CDR3 has 14 residues. The CDR3 region has the DNA TGTGCCTGGAGTCACGGCAGGCTCGGCTATGGCTACACCTTC. Its protein product is CAWSHGRLGYGYTF. Combining the CDR3 with reference TRBV30 and TRBJ1-2 gives the whole variable domain SQTIHQWPATLVQPVGSPLSLECTVEGTSNPNLYWYRQAAGRGLQLLFYSVGIGQISSEVPQNLSASRPQDRQFILSSKKLLLSDSGFYLCAWSHGRLGYGYTFGSGTRLTVV.

This clone was seen a single time. The chain couples TRBV2 to TRBJ1-1, with D unclear. The V gene lost 6 bases and the J gene lost 2 bases, with 7 bases spanning the gap. This CDR3 has 12 amino acids. Germline CDR1 and CDR2: SNHLY and FYNNEI. The CDR3 sequence: CASSFLNTEAFF. CDR3 nucleotide sequence: TGTGCCAGCAGCTTCCTAAACACTGAAGCTTTCTTT.

The V call is TRBV5-1, the J call TRBJ2-1; a possible D gene is TRBD2 (5 bases). The germline V and J ends were trimmed by 4 bases and 1 base, with 9 bases remaining between them. Germline-derived CDR1 and CDR2 are SGHRS and YFSETQ. The CDR3 consists of 14 residues. CDR3 region: CASSPPGSYNEQFF. The CDR3 bases are TGCGCCAGCAGCCCACCGGGGTCCTACAATGAGCAGTTCTTC.

The chain uses TRBV6-5 and TRBJ1-5; D might be TRBD1 (5 bases). This CDR3 contains 15 residues. The V and J ends lost 9 bases and 6 bases respectively, with 21 bases between them. In germline, CDR1 is MNHEY, CDR2 SVGAGI. The CDR3 DNA sequence: TGTGCCAGTCGTTCCTCCCAGGGAATATTTCAGCCCCAGCATTTT. It encodes CASRSSQGIFQPQHF.

V is TRBV10-2 and J is TRBJ2-1; D may be TRBD2 (5 bases). This CDR3 has 17 amino acids. CDR1 and CDR2 from the germline V gene are WSHSY and SAAADI. Trimming removed 0 bases from V and 6 bases from J, with 18 bases in between. As DNA, the CDR3 is TGCGCCAGCAGTGAGTCAGGATCCGGAGGTGTAGGCAATGAGCAGTTCTTC. Its translation: CASSESGSGGVGNEQFF.

The V gene is TRBV30, the J gene TRBJ2-3; D gene uncertain. CDR1 GTSNPN and CDR2 SVGIG come from the germline V gene (reference sequence). Trimming removed 0 bases at V and 0 bases at J, with 4 bases between. This CDR3 is 13 amino acids long. CDR3 DNA sequence: TGTGCCTGGAGTGTGACTAGCACAGATACGCAGTATTTT. Amino acid sequence: CAWSVTSTDTQYF.

This chain links TRBV6-5 with TRBJ1-3; D gene uncertain. CDR1 MNHEY and CDR2 SVGAGI come from the germline V gene. Trimming cost V 0 bases and J 7 bases, with 10 bases left between them. The CDR3 consists of 14 residues. CDR3 nucleotides: TGTGCCAGCAGTTACTCGAGGAGGAGGAACACCATATATTTT. Translated: CASSYSRRRNTIYF.

The chain is built from TRBV6-5 and TRBJ2-1, with 7 bases matching TRBD1. CDR1 is MNHEY, CDR2 SVGAGI, per germline. The CDR3 has 13 residues. The junction had 6 bases not matched to a gene; V was cut back by 4 bases and J by 9 bases. Here the CDR3 DNA reads TGTGCCAGCAGTTCAGGGACAGAGGGTGAGCAGTTCTTC. Translating it yields CASSSGTEGEQFF.

CDR3 sequence: CASSARGQTDTQYF. The CDR3 bases are TGTGCCAGCAGCGCGAGGGGGCAAACAGATACGCAGTATTTT. The V and J genes are TRBV9 and TRBJ2-3, with TRBD1 identical over 7 bases. CDR1 SGDLS and CDR2 YYNGEE come from the germline V gene. After removal of 3 bases from V and 3 bases from J, the junction contained 4 bases not matched to a gene. There are 14 residues in the CDR3.

This CDR3 reads CASSQEGRVGEPQHF. The CDR3 DNA reads as TGCGCCAGCAGCCAAGAGGGCAGGGTAGGTGAGCCCCAGCATTTT. The chain has TRBV4-1 and TRBJ1-5, with D perhaps TRBD1 (5 bases). Germline V gene lookup returns CDR1 MGHRA and CDR2 YSYEKL. This CDR3 has 15 residues. The V end lost 0 bases, the J end lost 8 bases, and 14 bases lay between the germline ends.

The chain links TRBV9 to TRBJ1-2; 8 bases are shared with TRBD1. Germline V gene sequence: CDR1 SGDLS, CDR2 YYNGEE. V shed 0 bases and J 14 bases; nucleotides not matched to a gene: 15. The CDR3 contains 15 residues. The CDR3 here is CASSVGTGPVYAETF. CDR3 bases: TGTGCCAGCAGCGTAGGGACAGGGCCTGTCTATGCGGAAACCTTC.

The V call is TRBV10-3, the J call TRBJ2-1; tentatively, D is TRBD2 (6 bases). Trimming removed 5 bases at V and 7 bases at J, with 15 bases between. Germline CDR1 ENHRY, CDR2 SYGVKD. The CDR3 is made up of 14 amino acids. CDR3: CAISTTSSPNEQFF. CDR3 DNA sequence: TGTGCCATCAGTACCACTAGCTCACCAAATGAGCAGTTCTTC.

The J gene is TRBJ2-6, the V gene TRBV30; possibly TRBD1 for D (5 bases). Germline lookup yields CDR1 GTSNPN and CDR2 SVGIG (reference sequence). The CDR3 length is 14 residues. Trimming took off 5 bases at V and 0 bases at J, with 8 bases between the two ends. The CDR3 nucleotides read TGTGCCTGGGTGGACACCTCTGGGGCCAACGTCCTGACTTTC. This codes for CAWVDTSGANVLTF.

The chain couples TRBV5-6 to TRBJ2-1; 10 bases map to TRBD2. The J segment lost 4 bases and the V segment lost 0 bases, leaving 4 bases of the junction unmatched. Germline V lookup: CDR1 SGHDT, CDR2 YYEEEE. The CDR3 is 16 residues long. CDR3 nucleotides: TGTGCCAGCAGCTTGGGTCAGCGGGGGGGATACAATGAGCAGTTCTTC. Residues: CASSLGQRGGYNEQFF.